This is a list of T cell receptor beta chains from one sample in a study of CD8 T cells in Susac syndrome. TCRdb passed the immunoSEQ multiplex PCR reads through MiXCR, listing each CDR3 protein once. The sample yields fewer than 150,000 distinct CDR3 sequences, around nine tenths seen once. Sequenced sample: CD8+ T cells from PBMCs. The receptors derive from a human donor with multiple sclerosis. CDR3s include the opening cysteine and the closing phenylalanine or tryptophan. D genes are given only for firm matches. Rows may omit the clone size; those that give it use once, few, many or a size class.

CDR3 DNA: TGTGCCAGTAAGGCAGATACGCAGTATTTT; CDR3 protein: CASKADTQYF; clone size: NA; V gene: TRBV19; J gene: TRBJ2-3; D gene: NA
CDR3 DNA: TGTGCCAGCACCCAATTTAGCGGGATTCGCAACAATGAGCAGTTCTTC; CDR3 protein: CASTQFSGIRNNEQFF; clone size: NA; V gene: TRBV11-2; J gene: TRBJ2-1; D gene: TRBD2
CDR3 DNA: TGTGCCAGCAGCTGGGCGGGGTCCGGAAACACCATATATTTT; CDR3 protein: CASSWAGSGNTIYF; clone size: NA; V gene: TRBV7-9; J gene: TRBJ1-3; D gene: NA
CDR3 DNA: TGTGCCAGCAGTTCCCCTAGCGGGAGGGCAACCGGGGAGCTGTTTTTT; CDR3 protein: CASSSPSGRATGELFF; clone size: NA; V gene: TRBV27; J gene: TRBJ2-2; D gene: TRBD2
CDR3 DNA: TGTGCCAGTAGTAGGAGTGGCGGAGATACGCAGTATTTT; CDR3 protein: CASSRSGGDTQYF; clone size: NA; V gene: TRBV19; J gene: TRBJ2-3; D gene: NA
CDR3 DNA: TGCGCCAGCAGCCAAGAATTCGCCATGTCCTACAATGAGCAGTTCTTC; CDR3 protein: CASSQEFAMSYNEQFF; clone size: NA; V gene: TRBV4-1; J gene: TRBJ2-1; D gene: NA
CDR3 DNA: TGCAGCGTTGGTCTAGTCAGAAGCTCTGGAAACACCATATATTTT; CDR3 protein: CSVGLVRSSGNTIYF; clone size: NA; V gene: TRBV29-1; J gene: TRBJ1-3; D gene: NA
CDR3 DNA: TGTGCCTGGAGTGCTTCGGGGCTTTTCGAGGGCTACACCTTC; CDR3 protein: CAWSASGLFEGYTF; clone size: NA; V gene: TRBV30; J gene: TRBJ1-2; D gene: NA
CDR3 DNA: TGTGCCAGCAGCTTTGGCTTGGGGGTGACTGAAGCTTTCTTT; CDR3 protein: CASSFGLGVTEAFF; clone size: NA; V gene: TRBV5-6; J gene: TRBJ1-1; D gene: NA
CDR3 DNA: TGTGCCAGCAGCGCGACAGGGGGCATCTATGGCTACACCTTC; CDR3 protein: CASSATGGIYGYTF; clone size: once; V gene: TRBV6-5; J gene: TRBJ1-2; D gene: TRBD1
CDR3 DNA: TGTGCCAGCAGCCCCCGGAGGGGGGCAAGTACAGATACGCAGTATTTT; CDR3 protein: CASSPRRGASTDTQYF; clone size: NA; V gene: TRBV7-2; J gene: TRBJ2-3; D gene: NA
CDR3 DNA: TGTGCCAGCAGTCTCACAGGGGAGTATGGCTACACCTTC; CDR3 protein: CASSLTGEYGYTF; clone size: NA; V gene: TRBV27; J gene: TRBJ1-2; D gene: TRBD1
CDR3 DNA: TGCGCCAGCAGCAGGGGCGCACTCGACAATCAGCCCCAGCATTTT; CDR3 protein: CASSRGALDNQPQHF; clone size: NA; V gene: TRBV4-1; J gene: TRBJ1-5; D gene: NA
CDR3 DNA: TGTGCCAGCCAGGGTGGTGAGCAGTTCTTC; CDR3 protein: CASQGGEQFF; clone size: NA; V gene: TRBV7-2; J gene: TRBJ2-1; D gene: NA
CDR3 DNA: TGTGCCAGCAGCTTACCGGCCACAGGAGTCGGTGAAAAACTGTTTTTT; CDR3 protein: CASSLPATGVGEKLFF; clone size: NA; V gene: TRBV7-9; J gene: TRBJ1-4; D gene: NA
CDR3 DNA: TGTGCCAGTTCTACAGGGGGCATCACTGAAGCTTTCTTT; CDR3 protein: CASSTGGITEAFF; clone size: NA; V gene: TRBV5-4; J gene: TRBJ1-1; D gene: TRBD1
CDR3 DNA: TGCAGCGTTGAGGCCGAGAACACCATATATTTT; CDR3 protein: CSVEAENTIYF; clone size: NA; V gene: TRBV29-1; J gene: TRBJ1-3; D gene: NA
CDR3 DNA: TGCGCCAGCAGCCAAGATACCACTCGCTATGGCTACACCTTC; CDR3 protein: CASSQDTTRYGYTF; clone size: NA; V gene: TRBV4-1; J gene: TRBJ1-2; D gene: NA
CDR3 DNA: TGTGCCAGTAGTCCGTTCGGGGTCGGCGGGGAGCTGTTTTTT; CDR3 protein: CASSPFGVGGELFF; clone size: NA; V gene: TRBV19; J gene: TRBJ2-2; D gene: NA
CDR3 DNA: TGCAGTGCTGATCATGGCTACACCTTC; CDR3 protein: CSADHGYTF; clone size: NA; V gene: TRBV20-1; J gene: TRBJ1-2; D gene: NA
CDR3 DNA: TGTGCCAGCAGCGCTGAGGGAGGGATGAACACTGAAGCTTTCTTT; CDR3 protein: CASSAEGGMNTEAFF; clone size: NA; V gene: TRBV9; J gene: TRBJ1-1; D gene: NA
CDR3 DNA: TGTGCCAGCAGTTTCAGCCGAACCTGGACACTCAGCTCCTACGAGCAGTACTTC; CDR3 protein: CASSFSRTWTLSSYEQYF; clone size: NA; V gene: TRBV28; J gene: TRBJ2-7; D gene: NA
CDR3 DNA: TGTGCCAGCAGCCACAGGGTCGGTGGGACCGGGGAGCTGTTTTTT; CDR3 protein: CASSHRVGGTGELFF; clone size: once; V gene: TRBV5-6; J gene: TRBJ2-2; D gene: NA
CDR3 DNA: TGTGCCAGCAGCCCGATCGGGGAGCTGTTTTTT; CDR3 protein: CASSPIGELFF; clone size: NA; V gene: TRBV2; J gene: TRBJ2-2; D gene: NA
CDR3 DNA: TGTGCCAGCTCACCTACTGAAGGGCATCAGCCCCAGCATTTT; CDR3 protein: CASSPTEGHQPQHF; clone size: NA; V gene: TRBV18; J gene: TRBJ1-5; D gene: NA
CDR3 DNA: TGTGCCAGCAGTCAGGGACTAGCCAATGAGCAGTTCTTC; CDR3 protein: CASSQGLANEQFF; clone size: few; V gene: TRBV13; J gene: TRBJ2-1; D gene: TRBD2
CDR3 DNA: TGTGCCAGCAGCCAACCACCGGAAGACACTGAAGCTTTCTTT; CDR3 protein: CASSQPPEDTEAFF; clone size: NA; V gene: TRBV5-4; J gene: TRBJ1-1; D gene: NA
CDR3 DNA: TGTGCCAGCAGTTTACTAGGAGGGGGCTACACCTTC; CDR3 protein: CASSLLGGGYTF; clone size: NA; V gene: TRBV12-3/TRBV12-4; J gene: TRBJ1-2; D gene: NA
CDR3 DNA: TGTGCCAGCAGCTTTTTAGGGGGAATAGATACGCAGTATTTT; CDR3 protein: CASSFLGGIDTQYF; clone size: NA; V gene: TRBV5-4; J gene: TRBJ2-3; D gene: NA
CDR3 DNA: TGTGCCAGCAGCGCTAACGGGGGGGTAGCAGATACGCAGTATTTT; CDR3 protein: CASSANGGVADTQYF; clone size: NA; V gene: TRBV6-5; J gene: TRBJ2-3; D gene: TRBD2
CDR3 DNA: TGTGCAGTTAGCGGGAGGGCGGATGAGACCCAGTACTTC; CDR3 protein: CAVSGRADETQYF; clone size: NA; V gene: TRBV28; J gene: TRBJ2-5; D gene: TRBD2
CDR3 DNA: TGTGCCAGCAGTTTCCCCCCATCTAGCGGCAAGAACACCGGGGAGCTGTTTTTT; CDR3 protein: CASSFPPSSGKNTGELFF; clone size: NA; V gene: TRBV6-2/TRBV6-3; J gene: TRBJ2-2; D gene: TRBD2
CDR3 DNA: TGTGCCAGCAGCCCCGTCCACTTTAACAATGAGCAGTTCTTC; CDR3 protein: CASSPVHFNNEQFF; clone size: NA; V gene: TRBV9; J gene: TRBJ2-1; D gene: NA
CDR3 DNA: TGCAGTGCGCAGACAGGGAGGAACTATGGCTACACCTTC; CDR3 protein: CSAQTGRNYGYTF; clone size: NA; V gene: TRBV20-1; J gene: TRBJ1-2; D gene: TRBD1
CDR3 DNA: TGTGCCAGCAGGGAAGTAGTTCCCGGGGAGCTGTTTTTT; CDR3 protein: CASREVVPGELFF; clone size: NA; V gene: TRBV12-3/TRBV12-4; J gene: TRBJ2-2; D gene: NA
CDR3 DNA: TGCAGTGCTAGGCTCCTTAGTGTTAGCTCCTACAATGAGCAGTTCTTC; CDR3 protein: CSARLLSVSSYNEQFF; clone size: NA; V gene: TRBV20-1; J gene: TRBJ2-1; D gene: NA
CDR3 DNA: TGTGCCAGCAGCCGATGGGACAGCACCGGGGAGCTGTTTTTT; CDR3 protein: CASSRWDSTGELFF; clone size: NA; V gene: TRBV16; J gene: TRBJ2-2; D gene: TRBD1